The next 16 T cell receptor beta chains were all read from a single sample in a study of somatic mutations in cytotoxic T cells in rheumatoid arthritis. Method: immunoSEQ multiplex PCR; TCRdb's copy keeps in-frame clones and lacks some. In the table there are about 10,000 clones, approximately 80% of which are singletons. Sequenced input: CD8+ T cells sorted from blood. Receptors originate from an adult with rheumatoid arthritis.

The rearrangement links TRBV6-1 to TRBJ2-3; D is unclear. Germline V lookup: CDR1 MNHNS, CDR2 SASEGT. The length of the CDR3 is 14 residues. V lost 2 bases to trimming and J lost 2 bases, with 8 bases between them. The CDR3 sequence is CASSEWLITDTQYF. The CDR3 DNA follows: TGTGCCAGCAGTGAATGGCTAATCACAGATACGCAGTATTTT.

This clone was seen only once. The chain carries TRBV5-6 and TRBJ1-6; no firm D call. The germline V gene has CDR1 SGHDT and CDR2 YYEEEE. Trimming pared 4 bases from V and 4 bases from J, leaving 12 bases between. The CDR3 runs 15 residues. The CDR3 region has the DNA TGTGCCAGCAGCACATACGACGTGTATAATTCACCCCTCCACTTT. It translates to CASSTYDVYNSPLHF. Variable domain in full (rest from reference TRBV5-6 and TRBJ1-6): DAGVTQSPTHLIKTRGQQVTLRCSPKSGHDTVSWYQQALGQGPQFIFQYYEEEERQRGNFPDRFSGHQFPNYSSELNVNALLLGDSALYLCASSTYDVYNSPLHFGNGTRLTVT.

This clone was found a few times. The rearrangement uses TRBV10-2 and TRBJ2-7; 8 bases line up with TRBD1. The CDR3 contains 13 residues. CDR1 and CDR2 (germline): WSHSY, SAAADI. Unmatched junction bases numbered 5, after V lost 8 bases and J lost 2 bases. CDR3 residues: CASLTTGAYEQYF. CDR3 sequence (DNA): TGCGCCAGCTTAACGACAGGGGCCTACGAGCAGTACTTC.

This clone appeared a few times. The chain employs TRBV27 and TRBJ1-2; D is perhaps TRBD1 (5 bases). The germline V gene has CDR1 MNHEY and CDR2 SMNVEV (reference sequence). The CDR3 runs to 14 residues. V lost 6 bases to trimming and J lost 7 bases, with 18 bases between them. CDR3 sequence: CASSPGRGWGGYTF. The DNA of the CDR3 is TGTGCCAGCAGCCCCGGACGGGGGTGGGGTGGCTACACCTTC.

This sequence joins TRBV2 and TRBJ1-1, with 7 bases that match TRBD1. Trimming at V came to 5 bases and at J to 0 bases, leaving 6 bases not matched to a gene. CDR3 size: 15 residues. Germline CDR1 is SNHLY and CDR2 is FYNNEI. Here the CDR3 reads CASSRGTDMNTEAFF. Written as DNA, the CDR3 is TGTGCCAGCAGTCGCGGGACAGACATGAACACTGAAGCTTTCTTT.

The V call is TRBV7-9, the J call TRBJ1-2; perhaps TRBD1 as D (6 bases). The CDR3 is made up of 14 amino acids. Trimming cost V 8 bases and J 0 bases, with 13 bases left between them. The germline CDR1 and CDR2 sequences are SEHNR and FQNEAQ (reference sequence). CDR3 nucleotides: TGTGCCAGCGCTCTGACAGGAGCTAACTATGGCTACACCTTC. Amino acids: CASALTGANYGYTF.

The count of this clone is one. The chain joins TRBV11-1 to TRBJ1-2; TRBD1 aligns across 7 bases. After removal of 5 bases from V and 6 bases from J, the junction contained 12 bases not matched to a gene. The CDR3 consists of 15 residues. CDR1 is SGHAT, CDR2 FQDESV, per germline (reference sequence). The CDR3 sequence is CASSEYTGAFHGYTF. CDR3 nucleotide sequence: TGTGCCAGCAGCGAGTACACAGGGGCTTTCCATGGCTACACCTTC.

The rearrangement joins TRBV7-8 to TRBJ2-3; 7 bases are shared with TRBD1. The CDR3 runs 14 residues. The germline gives CDR1 SGHVS, CDR2 FQNEAQ. Unmatched junction bases numbered 4, after V lost 5 bases and J lost 2 bases. The CDR3 DNA sequence: TGTGCCAGCAGCCCGGGACAGTACACAGATACGCAGTATTTT. Residues: CASSPGQYTDTQYF.

The J gene is TRBJ2-6, the V gene TRBV5-1; no definite D call. The ends were cut back, 0 bases at V and 1 base at J, with 2 bases in the middle. The CDR3 loop spans 14 amino acids. Germline CDR1 is SGHRS and CDR2 is YFSETQ. The CDR3 reads CASSLESGANVLTF. CDR3 sequence (DNA): TGCGCCAGCAGCTTGGAGTCTGGGGCCAACGTCCTGACTTTC.

The J gene is TRBJ2-1, the V gene TRBV7-9; 10 nucleotides agree with TRBD2. The germline V gene encodes CDR1 SEHNR and CDR2 FQNEAQ (reference sequence). The CDR3 contains 17 residues. The trim removed 5 bases at V and 1 base at J, leaving 8 bases unmatched. CDR3 DNA sequence: TGTGCCAGCAGCCGTAGCGGGGGGAGGAGGTCCTACAATGAGCAGTTCTTC. Translated: CASSRSGGRRSYNEQFF.

V and J are TRBV7-6 and TRBJ2-3; 9 bases match TRBD2. V shed 4 bases, J shed 2 bases, and the junction held 4 bases outside the gene matches. The CDR3 length is 15 residues. Germline CDR1 reads SGHVS; CDR2 reads FNYEAQ. The CDR3 reads CASSSLAGNTDTQYF. The CDR3 DNA reads TGTGCCAGCAGCTCCCTAGCGGGGAACACAGATACGCAGTATTTT.

This chain's CDR3 is CASSEPGGGNEQFF. In DNA, the CDR3 is TGCGCCAGCAGTGAGCCGGGAGGGGGGAATGAGCAGTTCTTC. The chain has TRBV10-1 and TRBJ2-1, with TRBD2 matching over 8 bases. CDR3 length equals 14 residues. In germline, CDR1 is WNHNN, CDR2 SYGVQD (reference sequence). The junction had 4 bases not matched to a gene; V was cut back by 2 bases and J by 7 bases.

Details on this clone: This CDR3 is also generated by other DNA sequences in the sample. The rearrangement uses TRBV5-8 and TRBJ1-2; 9 bases match TRBD1. CDR1 and CDR2 from the germline V gene are SGHTS and YDEGEE. The trim removed 0 bases at V and 8 bases at J, leaving 11 bases unmatched. This CDR3 spans 16 amino acids. The CDR3: CASSLGPGQGPYGYTF. CDR3 DNA sequence: TGTGCCAGCAGCTTGGGACCGGGACAGGGACCGTACGGCTACACCTTC.

V is TRBV11-2 and J is TRBJ2-3; D is possibly TRBD2 (6 bases). Germline V gives CDR1 SGHAT, CDR2 FQNNGV. Between the trimmed V and J ends, which lost 3 bases and 2 bases, there was a span of 12 bases. This CDR3 spans 15 amino acids. The CDR3 sequence: CASSFRGGTTDTQYF. The DNA for the CDR3 is TGTGCCAGCAGCTTTAGAGGCGGGACCACAGATACGCAGTATTTT.

The rearrangement joins TRBV25-1 to TRBJ2-3; no clear D gene. Trimming pared 0 bases from V and 0 bases from J, leaving 4 bases between. Germline CDR1 MGHDK, CDR2 SYGVNS. The CDR3 loop spans 14 amino acids. The CDR3: CASSEYGSTDTQYF. CDR3 DNA: TGTGCCAGCAGTGAATACGGAAGCACAGATACGCAGTATTTT.

The chain joins TRBV7-8 to TRBJ2-7; 7 bases map to TRBD1. Looked up from germline, CDR1 is SGHVS and CDR2 is FQNEAQ. This CDR3 is 14 amino acids long. The ends lost 4 bases at V and 3 bases at J; junction bases unmatched: 6. The CDR3 here is CASSSTGPHYEQYF. For the CDR3, the DNA is TGTGCCAGCAGCTCGACAGGGCCTCACTACGAGCAGTACTTC. Supplemented by reference TRBV7-8 and TRBJ2-7, the full variable domain reads GAGVSQSPRYKVAKRGQDVALRCDPISGHVSLFWYQQALGQGPEFLTYFQNEAQLDKSGLPSDRFFAERPEGSVSTLKIQRTQQEDSAVYLCASSSTGPHYEQYFGPGTRLTVT.